Only a few counts were recorded for the clone carrying this TCR beta chain. As yet, its antigen is unknown. Documented time point: persistent/refractory GD, antithyroid drugs over 5 years with positive TRAb. Extracted RNA from PBMCs served as the source of the TCR library. These data come from a study of regulatory T cells in long-lasting Graves disease. Study-wide context: The criterion for persistent Graves' disease was over 5 years of antithyroid drugs with positive TSH receptor antibodies. Study-wide findings and caveats: In persistent patients, shared public clonotypes (more than 2,500) outnumbered those in new patients (approximately 970). The study found TRBV28, TRBJ1-2 and TRBJ2-5 favored in persistent disease.

V was cut by 5 bases and J by 6 bases, with 17 bases left in between. This CDR3 has 14 amino acids. Germline-derived CDR1 and CDR2 are SGHTA and FQGNSA. Through Arm-PCR of CDR3 regions and iRepertoire HTBI primers, TCR beta libraries were built. TCRdb ran MiXCR on the multiplex PCR reads and lists one entry per CDR3 protein. The table records 400,000 or so distinct CDR3 sequences, 20% to 25% of them present only once. Sequenced material: peripheral blood mononuclear cells (PBMCs), taken when the disease was refractory, from a patient treated with antithyroid drugs. The J gene is TRBJ2-7, the V gene TRBV7-2; D possibly corresponds to TRBD1 (6 bases). This receptor was taken from a female donor with Graves disease. The CDR3 is CASSVQGKSIEQYF. The CDR3 DNA sequence: TGTGCCAGCAGCGTACAGGGAAAGTCGATCGAGCAGTACTTC.